The 32 T cell receptor beta chains below were found in one sample sequenced in a study of regulatory T cells in long-lasting Graves disease. Arm-PCR with iRepertoire HTBI primers amplified the CDR3 regions for these TCR beta libraries. TCRdb independently ran MiXCR on the multiplex PCR reads; one entry per CDR3 protein. In the table there are hundreds of thousands of distinct CDR3 sequences, around 15% of which are singletons. Sample time point: newly diagnosed GD, antithyroid drugs for less than 3 months. PBMC RNA served as the TCR library source. The input for sequencing was peripheral blood mononuclear cells (PBMCs), taken at new diagnosis, from a patient treated with antithyroid drugs. The receptors derive from a female donor with Graves disease.

This rearrangement joins TRBV7-2 to TRBJ2-1, with 9 bases aligning to TRBD1. V was clipped by 11 bases and J by 4 bases; unmatched bases: 15. The CDR3 totals 16 residues. The germline V gene encodes CDR1 SGHTA and CDR2 FQGNSA. The CDR3 reads CACSGDGTGIYNEQFF. CDR3 bases: TGTGCCTGCTCTGGGGACGGGACAGGGATATACAATGAGCAGTTCTTC.

At least ten counts were recorded for this clonotype. The chain is built from TRBV7-2 and TRBJ1-1; 8 bases fit TRBD1. The CDR3 contains 15 residues. Looked up from germline, CDR1 is SGHTA and CDR2 is FQGNSA. Trimming took 5 bases from V and 2 from J; bases not matched to a gene: 7. The CDR3 nucleotides read TGTGCCAGCAGCCCCTCGGACAGGGCCAACACTGAAGCTTTCTTT. Its translation: CASSPSDRANTEAFF. Based on the CDR3 plus reference TRBV7-2 and TRBJ1-1, the full variable domain is GAGVSQSPSNKVTEKGKDVELRCDPISGHTALYWYRQSLGQGLEFLIYFQGNSAPDKSGLPSDRFSAERTGGSVSTLTIQRTQQEDSAVYLCASSPSDRANTEAFFGQGTRLTVV.

Ten or more counts support this clonotype. This CDR3 reads CASSLRLAVMQETQYF. The CDR3 coding sequence is TGTGCCAGCAGTTTAAGGCTAGCGGTAATGCAAGAGACCCAGTACTTC. The chain links TRBV27 to TRBJ2-5; 7 bases match TRBD2. With 2 bases clipped from V and 2 bases from J, the junction kept 8 bases outside the gene matches. CDR1 and CDR2 (germline): MNHEY, SMNVEV (reference sequence). CDR3 length: 16 residues.

In this sample, this clonotype turned up a few times. This chain uses TRBV10-2 with TRBJ2-7, with TRBD2 matching 13 bases. J lost 0 bases, V lost 1 base, and 3 bases had no gene match. The CDR3 has 17 amino acids. Germline V gene sequence: CDR1 WSHSY, CDR2 SAAADI. The CDR3 sequence is CASSELGLAGISYEQYF. CDR3 sequence (DNA): TGCGCCAGCAGTGAGTTGGGACTAGCGGGGATCTCCTACGAGCAGTACTTC.

This clonotype has a count of ten or more. The V call is TRBV11-2, the J call TRBJ1-2; weak D call: TRBD1 (5 bases). The germline gives CDR1 SGHAT, CDR2 FQNNGV. This CDR3 has 15 residues. The V and J ends lost 0 bases and 3 bases respectively, with 11 bases between them. This CDR3 reads CASSLDPGAHYGYTF. CDR3 bases: TGTGCCAGCAGCTTAGATCCTGGGGCTCACTATGGCTACACCTTC. Combining the CDR3 with reference TRBV11-2 and TRBJ1-2 gives the whole variable domain EAGVAQSPRYKIIEKRQSVAFWCNPISGHATLYWYQQILGQGPKLLIQFQNNGVVDDSQLPKDRFSAERLKGVDSTLKIQPAKLEDSAVYLCASSLDPGAHYGYTFGSGTRLTVV.

There are many counts of this clonotype. J is TRBJ1-2 and V is TRBV10-3; D might be TRBD1 (6 bases). The CDR3 has 13 amino acids. The V and J ends lost 8 bases and 6 bases respectively, with 16 bases between them. CDR1 is ENHRY and CDR2 is SYGVKD in the germline V gene. For the CDR3, the DNA is TGTGCCATCCCTAAGGGGGGAACGGATGGCTACACCTTC. It is translated as CAIPKGGTDGYTF.

This clonotype was seen ten or more times. This sequence joins TRBV4-1 and TRBJ2-3; no definite D call. V shed 1 base and J shed 0 bases, with 11 bases lying between them. The germline V gene encodes CDR1 MGHRA and CDR2 YSYEKL. The CDR3 sequence is 16 residues long. CDR3 protein: CASSQVMGFSTDTQYF. The CDR3 DNA sequence: TGCGCCAGCAGCCAAGTGATGGGTTTCAGCACAGATACGCAGTATTTT.

This clonotype has ten or more counts. The chain couples TRBV7-2 to TRBJ2-5; no clear D gene. From germline, CDR1 is SGHTA and CDR2 FQGNSA. With 3 bases removed from V and 4 bases from J, the gap between germline ends came to 9 bases. CDR3 length: 13 residues. Here the CDR3 reads CASSLPPGETQYF. CDR3 bases: TGTGCCAGCAGCTTGCCCCCCGGAGAGACCCAGTACTTC.

This clonotype was counted at least ten times. The gene calls are TRBV12-3 or TRBV12-4 and TRBJ1-2; perhaps TRBD1 as D (6 bases). Trimming shortened V by 3 bases and J by 1 base, and 21 bases separated the two germline ends. The CDR3 sequence is 18 residues long. The CDR3 DNA sequence: TGTGCCAGCAGTTTCGGGCGAAGGACAGTGACTAATAACTATGGCTACACCTTC. Its translation: CASSFGRRTVTNNYGYTF.

The chain employs TRBV7-9 and TRBJ2-5; D may be TRBD2 (6 bases). CDR3 size: 15 residues. Germline CDR1 is SEHNR and CDR2 is FQNEAQ (reference sequence). The V end lost 5 bases, the J end lost 1 base, and 14 bases lay between the germline ends. In nucleotides, the CDR3 is TGTGCCAGCAGCCCTATCGCGGGACCCCAAGAGACCCAGTACTTC. Its protein is CASSPIAGPQETQYF.

V is TRBV20-1 and J is TRBJ1-3; 7 bases match TRBD1. CDR1 is DFQATT and CDR2 is SNEGSKA in the germline V gene (reference sequence). The V segment lost 5 bases and the J segment 11 bases; nucleotides outside the gene matches: 12. The CDR3 consists of 13 residues. The CDR3 here is CSARRQGGNAIYF. In DNA, the CDR3 is TGCAGTGCTCGTAGACAGGGCGGCAACGCCATATATTTT.

This clonotype showed up many times. The chain employs TRBV6-1 and TRBJ1-5, with 7 bases fitting TRBD1. CDR3 size: 13 residues. The trim removed 6 bases at V and 4 bases at J, leaving 3 bases unmatched. Germline V gene sequence: CDR1 MNHNS, CDR2 SASEGT. CDR3 residues: CASRDRMNQPQHF. CDR3 sequence (DNA): TGTGCCAGCAGGGACAGGATGAATCAGCCCCAGCATTTT.

Many counts were recorded for this clonotype. The V call is TRBV5-5, the J call TRBJ2-5; weak D call: TRBD1 (6 bases). CDR1 and CDR2 from the germline V gene are SGHKS and YYEKEE (reference sequence). The ends were cut back, 4 bases at V and 4 bases at J, with 11 bases in the middle. The CDR3 contains 13 residues. CDR3 nucleotides: TGTGCCAGCAGCCGCCCGGACAGAGAGACCCAGTACTTC. Its protein is CASSRPDRETQYF. Looking up the rest from reference TRBV5-5 and TRBJ2-5 gives the full variable domain: DAGVTQSPTHLIKTRGQQVTLRCSPISGHKSVSWYQQVLGQGPQFIFQYYEKEERGRGNFPDRFSARQFPNYSSELNVNALLLGDSALYLCASSRPDRETQYFGPGTRLLVL.

This clonotype was seen at least ten times. The chain links TRBV28 to TRBJ1-3; no clear D. The germline V gene has CDR1 MDHEN and CDR2 SYDVKM. The germline V and J ends were trimmed by 1 base and 4 bases, with 14 bases remaining between them. This CDR3 has 16 residues. The chain's CDR3 is CASSLFSPYKGNTIYF. CDR3 bases: TGTGCCAGCAGTTTATTCTCGCCTTACAAAGGAAACACCATATATTTT.

The table lists this clonotype with many counts. The chain combines TRBV2 with TRBJ1-3; maybe TRBD1 (6 bases). The CDR3 is made up of 13 amino acids. Trimming left V 6 bases short and J 4 bases short, with 10 bases between. Germline V gene lookup returns CDR1 SNHLY and CDR2 FYNNEI. The CDR3 reads CASRQGTGNTIYF. DNA of the CDR3: TGTGCCAGCAGACAGGGAACAGGAAACACCATATATTTT. Using reference TRBV2 and TRBJ1-3 for the parts outside the CDR3, the full variable domain is EPEVTQTPSHQVTQMGQEVILRCVPISNHLYFYWYRQILGQKVEFLVSFYNNEISEKSEIFDDQFSVERPDGSNFTLKIRSTKLEDSAMYFCASRQGTGNTIYFGEGSWLTVV.

This clonotype was detected ten times or more. The J gene is TRBJ1-1, the V gene TRBV7-9, with D unresolved. Germline lookup yields CDR1 SEHNR and CDR2 FQNEAQ (reference sequence). The CDR3 is 13 residues long. Trimming removed 6 bases from V and 4 bases from J, with 12 bases in between. The DNA of the CDR3 is TGTGCCAGCAGGACCTTCCGCTTCACTGAAGCTTTCTTT. Translated: CASRTFRFTEAFF.

This clonotype appeared many times. The CDR3 DNA follows: TGTGCCAGCAGTTTTTCTCCTAGCACAGATACGCAGTATTTT. Its translation is CASSFSPSTDTQYF. This rearrangement joins TRBV27 to TRBJ2-3; no reliable D call. The germline V and J ends were trimmed by 3 bases and 0 bases, with 7 bases remaining between them. CDR1 and CDR2 from the germline V gene are MNHEY and SMNVEV (reference sequence). The CDR3 has 14 residues.

In this sample, this clonotype turned up a few times. The chain joins TRBV27 to TRBJ1-5; D may be TRBD1 (6 bases). Trimming removed 5 bases at V and 6 bases at J, with 14 bases between. Germline CDR1 MNHEY, CDR2 SMNVEV (reference sequence). The CDR3 totals 14 residues. The CDR3 region has the DNA TGTGCCAGCAGTCCCAAAAGGGGGGTTCAGCCCCAGCATTTT. Protein product: CASSPKRGVQPQHF.

Ten or more counts support this clonotype. The rearrangement joins TRBV3-1 to TRBJ2-7; 7 positions match TRBD1. The CDR3 length is 15 residues. Unmatched junction bases numbered 9, after V lost 5 bases and J lost 2 bases. Germline V gene lookup returns CDR1 LGHDT and CDR2 YNNKEL (reference sequence). As DNA, the CDR3 is TGTGCCAGCAGCGGTGCCGGGGACAGAGCCTACGAGCAGTACTTC. It is translated as CASSGAGDRAYEQYF.

This clonotype was detected a few times. The chain links TRBV19 to TRBJ2-5; D is unresolved. The length of the CDR3 is 13 residues. V was trimmed by 7 bases and J by 4 bases, leaving 13 bases between them. Germline V gives CDR1 LNHDA, CDR2 SQIVND (reference sequence). The CDR3 is CASKVSGGETQYF. As DNA, the CDR3 is TGTGCCAGTAAAGTATCGGGTGGAGAGACCCAGTACTTC.

In its sample, this clonotype was seen many times. The chain has TRBV6-1 and TRBJ2-7; TRBD1 is a possible D gene (5 bases). The CDR3 loop spans 14 amino acids. Trimming took off 8 bases at V and 6 bases at J, with 20 bases between the two ends. CDR1 is MNHNS and CDR2 is SASEGT in the germline V gene. DNA for the CDR3: TGTGCCAGCTCCTTAGAGTGGGGCCTCCGCGAGCAGTACTTC. As protein: CASSLEWGLREQYF.

This clonotype was observed many times. The chain joins TRBV7-9 to TRBJ2-5, with 7 nucleotides matching TRBD1. V trimming: 6 bases; J trimming: 6 bases; junction bases outside the gene matches: 7. Germline assignment: CDR1 SEHNR and CDR2 FQNEAQ (reference sequence). The CDR3 is made up of 13 amino acids. CDR3 coding DNA: TGTGCCAGCAGACGGACAGGATCAAAGACCCAGTACTTC. Translation: CASRRTGSKTQYF.

This clonotype was seen a few times. The chain links TRBV4-3 to TRBJ2-3; D is ambiguous. Germline CDR1 reads LGHNA; CDR2 reads YSLEER. V was trimmed by 0 bases and J by 4 bases, leaving 5 bases between them. The CDR3 is 13 amino acids. As DNA, the CDR3 is TGCGCCAGCAGCCAAGACTTTTCAGATACGCAGTATTTT. It translates to CASSQDFSDTQYF.

J is TRBJ2-7 and V is TRBV2; 8 bases fit TRBD1. Per germline, CDR1 SNHLY and CDR2 FYNNEI. This CDR3 spans 16 amino acids. Trimming at V came to 3 bases and at J to 2 bases, leaving 9 bases not matched to a gene. In nucleotides, the CDR3 is TGTGCCAGCAGTGACCATCAGACAGGGGAACCCTACGAGCAGTACTTC. It is translated as CASSDHQTGEPYEQYF.

This clonotype has at least ten counts. The gene calls are TRBV12-3 or TRBV12-4 and TRBJ2-7, with 7 bases lining up with TRBD1. V was clipped by 7 bases and J by 5 bases; unmatched bases: 11. This CDR3 spans 14 amino acids. CDR3 region: CASTRRDSRNEQYF. The CDR3 DNA follows: TGTGCCAGCACCCGACGGGACAGTCGGAACGAGCAGTACTTC.

This clonotype showed up many times. The rearrangement joins TRBV20-1 to TRBJ2-4, with D unclear. The germline V gene encodes CDR1 DFQATT and CDR2 SNEGSKA (reference sequence). Deletions cut 6 bases from V and 1 base from J, with 13 bases between. The CDR3 is made up of 14 amino acids. CDR3 nucleotide sequence: TGCAGTGCGACACCCACGAGGGCCAAAAACATTCAGTACTTC. It codes for CSATPTRAKNIQYF.

This clonotype showed up many times. The genes are TRBV5-1 and TRBJ1-4; D gene ambiguous. The CDR3 length is 16 residues. Trimming shortened V by 0 bases and J by 1 base, and 10 bases separated the two germline ends. Germline CDR1 is SGHRS and CDR2 is YFSETQ. The CDR3 is CASSLGVRGTNEKLFF. CDR3 coding DNA: TGCGCCAGCAGCTTGGGGGTTCGTGGAACTAATGAAAAACTGTTTTTT. Filled out from reference TRBV5-1 and TRBJ1-4, the complete variable domain reads KAGVTQTPRYLIKTRGQQVTLSCSPISGHRSVSWYQQTPGQGLQFLFEYFSETQRNKGNFPGRFSGRQFSNSRSEMNVSTLELGDSALYLCASSLGVRGTNEKLFFGSGTQLSVL.

The table lists this clonotype with a few counts. The gene calls are TRBV10-3 and TRBJ1-5, with a weak D call TRBD1 (5 bases). This CDR3 is built from 17 residues. From germline, CDR1 is ENHRY and CDR2 SYGVKD. Trimming pared 0 bases from V and 3 bases from J, leaving 15 bases between. This CDR3 reads CAISESIGGVNNQPQHF. DNA for the CDR3: TGTGCCATCAGTGAGTCGATCGGAGGGGTCAACAATCAGCCCCAGCATTTT.

In the case of this clonotype: This may come from a read error, since a much larger clone is one base off. V usage is TRBV5-1 and J usage is TRBJ2-7; the match to TRBD1 covers 7 bases. Germline lookup yields CDR1 SGHRS and CDR2 YFSETQ. The CDR3 has 16 residues. The junction had 20 bases not matched to a gene; V was cut back by 7 bases and J by 7 bases. This CDR3 reads CASELETGFGVNEQYF. The CDR3 nucleotides read TGCGCCAGCGAGTTAGAGACAGGGTTCGGTGTCAATGAGCAGTACTTC. Using reference TRBV5-1 and TRBJ2-7 for the parts outside the CDR3, the full variable domain is KAGVTQTPRYLIKTRGQQVTLSCSPISGHRSVSWYQQTPGQGLQFLFEYFSETQRNKGNFPGRFSGRQFSNSRSEMNVSTLELGDSALYLCASELETGFGVNEQYFGPGTRLTVT.

This clonotype was observed many times. The chain links TRBV10-1 to TRBJ2-1, with 9 nucleotides matching TRBD2. Germline V gene sequence: CDR1 WNHNN, CDR2 SYGVQD (reference sequence). With 2 bases clipped from V and 2 bases from J, the junction kept 4 bases outside the gene matches. This CDR3 has 16 residues. Here the CDR3 reads CASSEIAGDPYNEQFF. CDR3 bases: TGCGCCAGCAGTGAGATAGCGGGAGATCCCTACAATGAGCAGTTCTTC.

The rearrangement links TRBV28 to TRBJ2-5; TRBD2 aligns across 14 bases. Looked up from germline, CDR1 is MDHEN and CDR2 is SYDVKM. The CDR3 has 16 amino acids. V lost 4 bases, J lost 4 bases, and 5 bases stayed unmatched. CDR3 in DNA: TGTGCCAGCAGTTGGGGACTAGCGGGGGAAGGAGAGACCCAGTACTTC. Amino acids: CASSWGLAGEGETQYF. Drawing the rest from reference TRBV28 and TRBJ2-5, the complete variable domain is DVKVTQSSRYLVKRTGEKVFLECVQDMDHENMFWYRQDPGLGLRLIYFSYDVKMKEKGDIPEGYSVSREKKERFSLILESASTNQTSMYLCASSWGLAGEGETQYFGPGTRLLVL.

The table lists this clonotype with many counts. The J gene is TRBJ1-2, the V gene TRBV20-1; tentative D call: TRBD1 (6 bases). Germline loops: CDR1 DFQATT, CDR2 SNEGSKA (reference sequence). The CDR3 is made up of 13 amino acids. This chain's CDR3 is CRPQPAGAEGYTF. In DNA, the CDR3 is TGCAGGCCCCAGCCCGCAGGGGCGGAGGGCTACACCTTC.